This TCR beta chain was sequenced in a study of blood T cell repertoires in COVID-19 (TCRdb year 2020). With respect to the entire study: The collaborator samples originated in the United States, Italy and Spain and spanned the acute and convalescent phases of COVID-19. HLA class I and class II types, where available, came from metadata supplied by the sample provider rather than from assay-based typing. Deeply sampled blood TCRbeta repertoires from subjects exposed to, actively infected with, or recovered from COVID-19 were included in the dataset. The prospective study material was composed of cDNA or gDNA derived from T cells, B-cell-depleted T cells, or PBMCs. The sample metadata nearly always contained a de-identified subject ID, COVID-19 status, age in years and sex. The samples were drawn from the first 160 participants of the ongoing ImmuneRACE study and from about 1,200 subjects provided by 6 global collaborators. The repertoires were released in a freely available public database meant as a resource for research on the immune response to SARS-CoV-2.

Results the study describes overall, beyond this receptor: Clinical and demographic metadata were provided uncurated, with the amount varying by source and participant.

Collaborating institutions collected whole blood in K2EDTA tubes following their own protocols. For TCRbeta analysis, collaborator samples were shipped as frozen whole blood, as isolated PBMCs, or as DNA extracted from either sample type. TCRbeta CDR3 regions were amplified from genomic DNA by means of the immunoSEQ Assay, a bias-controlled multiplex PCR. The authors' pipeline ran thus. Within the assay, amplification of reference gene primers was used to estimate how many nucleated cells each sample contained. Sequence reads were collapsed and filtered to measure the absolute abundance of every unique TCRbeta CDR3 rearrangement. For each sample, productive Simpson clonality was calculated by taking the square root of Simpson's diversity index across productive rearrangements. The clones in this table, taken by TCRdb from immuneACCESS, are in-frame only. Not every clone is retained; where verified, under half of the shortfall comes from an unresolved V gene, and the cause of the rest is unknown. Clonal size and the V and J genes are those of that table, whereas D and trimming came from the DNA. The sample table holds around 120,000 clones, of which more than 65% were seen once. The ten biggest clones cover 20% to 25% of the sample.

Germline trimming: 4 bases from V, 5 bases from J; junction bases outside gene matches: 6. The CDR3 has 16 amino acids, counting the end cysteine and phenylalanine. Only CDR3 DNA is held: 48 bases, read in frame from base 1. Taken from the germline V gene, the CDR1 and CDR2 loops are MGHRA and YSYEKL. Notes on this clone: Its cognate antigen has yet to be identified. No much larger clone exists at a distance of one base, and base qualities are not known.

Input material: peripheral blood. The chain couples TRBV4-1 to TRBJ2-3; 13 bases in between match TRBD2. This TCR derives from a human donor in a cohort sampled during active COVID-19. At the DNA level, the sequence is TGCGCCAGCAGCCTACGGACTAGCGGGAGTGGAGATACGCAGTATTTT. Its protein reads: CASSLRTSGSGDTQYF.